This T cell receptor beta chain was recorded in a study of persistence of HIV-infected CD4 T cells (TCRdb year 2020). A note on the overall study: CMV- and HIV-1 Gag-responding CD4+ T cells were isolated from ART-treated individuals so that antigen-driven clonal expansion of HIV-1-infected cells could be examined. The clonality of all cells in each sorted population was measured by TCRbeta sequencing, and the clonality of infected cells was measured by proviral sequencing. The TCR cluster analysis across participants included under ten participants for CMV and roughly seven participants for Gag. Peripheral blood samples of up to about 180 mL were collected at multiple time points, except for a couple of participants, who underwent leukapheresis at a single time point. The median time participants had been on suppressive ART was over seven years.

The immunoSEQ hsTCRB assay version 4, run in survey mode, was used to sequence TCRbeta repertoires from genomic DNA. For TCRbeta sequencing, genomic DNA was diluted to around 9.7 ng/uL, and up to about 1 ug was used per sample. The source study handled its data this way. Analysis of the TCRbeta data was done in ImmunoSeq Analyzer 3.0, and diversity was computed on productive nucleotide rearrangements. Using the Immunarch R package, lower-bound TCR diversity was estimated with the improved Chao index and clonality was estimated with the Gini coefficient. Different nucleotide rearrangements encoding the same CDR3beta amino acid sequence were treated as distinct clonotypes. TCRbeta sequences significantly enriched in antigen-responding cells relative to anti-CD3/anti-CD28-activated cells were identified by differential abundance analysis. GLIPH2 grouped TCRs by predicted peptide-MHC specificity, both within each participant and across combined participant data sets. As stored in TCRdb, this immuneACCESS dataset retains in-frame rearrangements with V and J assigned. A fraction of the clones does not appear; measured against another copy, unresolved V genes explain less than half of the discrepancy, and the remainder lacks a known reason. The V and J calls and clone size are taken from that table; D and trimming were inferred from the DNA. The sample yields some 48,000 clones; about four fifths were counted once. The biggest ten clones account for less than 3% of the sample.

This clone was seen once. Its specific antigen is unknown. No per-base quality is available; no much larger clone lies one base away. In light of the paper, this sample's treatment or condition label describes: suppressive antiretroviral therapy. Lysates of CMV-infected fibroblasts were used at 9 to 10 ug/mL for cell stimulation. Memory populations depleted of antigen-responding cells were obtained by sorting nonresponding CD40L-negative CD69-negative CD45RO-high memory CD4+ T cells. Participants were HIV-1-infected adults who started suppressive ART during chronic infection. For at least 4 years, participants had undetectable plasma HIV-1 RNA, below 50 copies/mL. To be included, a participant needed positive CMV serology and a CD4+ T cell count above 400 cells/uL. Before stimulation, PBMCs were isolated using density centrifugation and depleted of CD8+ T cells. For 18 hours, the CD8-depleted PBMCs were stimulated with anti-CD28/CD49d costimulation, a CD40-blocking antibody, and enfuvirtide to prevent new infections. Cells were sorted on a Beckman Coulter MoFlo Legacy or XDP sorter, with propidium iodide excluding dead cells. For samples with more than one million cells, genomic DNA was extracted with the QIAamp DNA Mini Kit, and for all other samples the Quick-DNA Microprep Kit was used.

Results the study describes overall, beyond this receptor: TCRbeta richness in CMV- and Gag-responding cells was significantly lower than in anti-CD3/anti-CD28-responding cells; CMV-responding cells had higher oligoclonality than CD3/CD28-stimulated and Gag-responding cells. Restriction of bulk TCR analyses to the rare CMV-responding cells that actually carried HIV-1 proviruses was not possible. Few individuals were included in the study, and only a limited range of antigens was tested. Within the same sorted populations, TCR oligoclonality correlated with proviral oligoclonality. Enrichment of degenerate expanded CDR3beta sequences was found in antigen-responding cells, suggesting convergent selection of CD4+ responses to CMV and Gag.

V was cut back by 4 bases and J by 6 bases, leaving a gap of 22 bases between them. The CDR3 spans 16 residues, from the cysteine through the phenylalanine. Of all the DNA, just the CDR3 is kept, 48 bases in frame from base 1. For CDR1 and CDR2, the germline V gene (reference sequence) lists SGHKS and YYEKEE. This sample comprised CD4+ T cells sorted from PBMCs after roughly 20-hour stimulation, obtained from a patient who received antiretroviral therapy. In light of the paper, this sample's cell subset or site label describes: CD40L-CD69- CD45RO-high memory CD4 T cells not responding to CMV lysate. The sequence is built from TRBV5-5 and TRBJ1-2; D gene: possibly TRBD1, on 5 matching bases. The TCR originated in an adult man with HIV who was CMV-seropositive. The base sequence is TGTGCCAGCAGCCAATCGGGGACCTCTCTTCCTAATGGCTACACCTTC. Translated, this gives CASSQSGTSLPNGYTF.